The 27 T cell receptor beta chains presented below share a single source sample, sequenced in a study of multiple sclerosis patients with progressive multifocal leukoencephalopathy. Documented time point: less than 15 months of natalizumab therapy. The table came from immunoSEQ multiplex PCR; TCRdb's copy has only in-frame clones and leaves some out. The sample contains 25,000 or so clones, around 93% of which appear only once. Material: PBMCs, obtained from a patient treated with natalizumab. The receptors come from a man younger than 40 with multiple sclerosis.

The chain uses TRBV5-6 and TRBJ2-6; no firm D call. Trimming removed 0 bases at V and 0 bases at J, with 4 bases between. Germline lookup yields CDR1 SGHDT and CDR2 YYEEEE. This CDR3 region has 15 residues. CDR3 in DNA: TGTGCCAGCAGCTTGGGTCTCTCTGGGGCCAACGTCCTGACTTTC. Its protein is CASSLGLSGANVLTF.

This sequence joins TRBV6-5 and TRBJ1-1; D unresolved. CDR1 MNHEY and CDR2 SVGAGI come from the germline V gene. CDR3 size: 13 residues. Trimming shortened V by 2 bases and J by 1 base, and 5 bases separated the two germline ends. Written as DNA, the CDR3 is TGTGCCAGCAGTTACGAGTGGAACACTGAAGCTTTCTTT. It specifies CASSYEWNTEAFF.

The genes are TRBV9 and TRBJ1-1; 7 bases line up with TRBD1. Germline V gives CDR1 SGDLS, CDR2 YYNGEE. This CDR3 spans 15 amino acids. V lost 4 bases to trimming and J lost 11 bases; unmatched junction nucleotides: 17. The CDR3 DNA reads TGTGCCAGCAGCCCCAGTCCCGGGACAGACGACAGGGCTTTCTTT. This codes for CASSPSPGTDDRAFF.

This chain connects TRBV5-6 to TRBJ2-2; unclear D gene. The V end lost 1 base, the J end lost 1 base, and 5 bases lay between the germline ends. This CDR3 spans 14 amino acids. CDR1 is SGHDT and CDR2 is YYEEEE in the germline V gene. DNA of the CDR3: TGTGCCAGCAGCTTGTCGGGGAACACCGGGGAGCTGTTTTTT. It specifies CASSLSGNTGELFF.

This chain uses TRBV4-1 with TRBJ1-4; the D is unclear. V shed 1 base and J shed 5 bases, with 5 bases lying between them. The germline CDR1 and CDR2 sequences are MGHRA and YSYEKL. The CDR3 consists of 13 residues. The CDR3 loop is CASSQVLNEKLFF. The CDR3 region has the DNA TGCGCCAGCAGCCAAGTATTGAATGAAAAACTGTTTTTT.

The chain joins TRBV5-1 to TRBJ1-6; maybe TRBD1 (5 bases). With 0 bases removed from V and 10 bases from J, the gap between germline ends came to 14 bases. CDR3 length: 15 residues. CDR1 and CDR2 from the germline V gene are SGHRS and YFSETQ. The CDR3, as DNA: TGCGCCAGCAGCTTGGAGGCAGGGTCTCGGTCACCCCTCCACTTT. This gives the protein CASSLEAGSRSPLHF.

This clone is a singleton in its sample. The chain is built from TRBV13 and TRBJ1-1; D is ambiguous. The CDR3 loop spans 11 amino acids. CDR1 PRHDT and CDR2 FYEKMQ come from the germline V gene (reference sequence). V was trimmed by 5 bases and J by 1 base, leaving 2 bases between them. The CDR3 here is CASSPNTEAFF. The DNA for the CDR3 is TGTGCCAGCAGCCCGAACACTGAAGCTTTCTTT. The entire variable domain, with the rest obtained from reference TRBV13 and TRBJ1-1, is as follows: AAGVIQSPRHLIKEKRETATLKCYPIPRHDTVYWYQQGPGQDPQFLISFYEKMQSDKGSIPDRFSAQQFSDYHSELNMSSLELGDSALYFCASSPNTEAFFGQGTRLTVV.

V gene TRBV13 combines with J gene TRBJ2-5, with D tentatively TRBD2 (6 bases). CDR1 and CDR2 (germline): PRHDT, FYEKMQ (reference sequence). The CDR3 consists of 16 residues. Trimming removed 5 bases from V and 2 bases from J, with 18 bases in between. The CDR3 coding sequence is TGTGCCAGCAGCCCCTATCCGGGAGAGAAACAAGAGACCCAGTACTTC. It is translated as CASSPYPGEKQETQYF.

The genes are TRBV10-1 and TRBJ1-1, with 11 bases matching TRBD1. This CDR3 comprises 17 residues. Germline assignment: CDR1 WNHNN and CDR2 SYGVQD (reference sequence). Trimming removed 5 bases from V and 4 bases from J; junction bases left unmatched: 12. This CDR3 reads CASSPGQGVSVSTEAFF. DNA for the CDR3: TGCGCCAGCAGTCCGGGACAGGGGGTGAGTGTATCCACTGAAGCTTTCTTT.

V gene TRBV11-2 combines with J gene TRBJ2-7; D is unclear. Trimming left V 6 bases short and J 4 bases short, with 7 bases between. CDR3 length equals 11 residues. In germline, CDR1 is SGHAT, CDR2 FQNNGV. CDR3 DNA sequence: TGTGCCAGCAGGGGTAGTTACGAGCAGTACGTC. This gives the protein CASRGSYEQYV.

The chain has TRBV5-1 and TRBJ2-2, with 7 positions matching TRBD2. The trim removed 0 bases at V and 3 bases at J, leaving 5 bases unmatched. Per germline, CDR1 SGHRS and CDR2 YFSETQ. The CDR3 totals 16 residues. The CDR3 DNA reads TGCGCCAGCAGCTTGGAGGCGGGAGCGGACACCGGGGAGCTGTTTTTT. Translated, it gives CASSLEAGADTGELFF.

The V call is TRBV10-3, the J call TRBJ2-5, with TRBD1 identical over 9 bases. The DNA end lines up better with TRBJ2-7; the J call may be wrong. This CDR3 comprises 16 residues. Per germline, CDR1 ENHRY and CDR2 SYGVKD. CDR3 residues: CAISEPGQGLQVEQYF. CDR3 DNA sequence: TGTGCCATCAGTGAGCCGGGACAGGGCCTTCAGGTCGAGCAGTACTTC.

The V gene is TRBV25-1, the J gene TRBJ1-5; 7 nucleotides agree with TRBD1. The CDR3 covers 14 residues. The trim removed 4 bases at V and 9 bases at J, leaving 9 bases unmatched. In germline, CDR1 is MGHDK, CDR2 SYGVNS. The chain's CDR3 is CASSVTGAPRPQHF. DNA of the CDR3: TGTGCCAGCAGTGTAACAGGGGCTCCGCGGCCCCAGCATTTT. The full variable domain, rest sourced from reference TRBV25-1 and TRBJ1-5, is EADIYQTPRYLVIGTGKKITLECSQTMGHDKMYWYQQDPGMELHLIHYSYGVNSTEKGDLSSESTVSRIRTEHFPLTLESARPSHTSQYLCASSVTGAPRPQHFGDGTRLSIL.

This rearrangement joins TRBV15 to TRBJ1-4; no clear D. The V end was cut by 1 base, the J end by 7 bases, with 10 bases between. The CDR3 is made up of 14 amino acids. Germline assignment: CDR1 LNHNV and CDR2 YYDKDF (reference sequence). This CDR3 reads CATSRVTGGEKLFF. As DNA, the CDR3 is TGTGCCACCAGCAGAGTAACGGGCGGTGAAAAACTGTTTTTT.

J is TRBJ2-4 and V is TRBV27, with D tentatively TRBD1 (6 bases). The CDR3 totals 16 residues. V dropped 5 bases and J dropped 0 bases, with 14 bases sitting between them. Germline-derived CDR1 and CDR2 are MNHEY and SMNVEV (reference sequence). The CDR3 protein is CASSPLDRLAKNIQYF. The CDR3 DNA is TGTGCCAGCAGTCCTCTAGACAGGCTAGCCAAAAACATTCAGTACTTC.

This chain connects TRBV5-1 to TRBJ1-6; 9 bases match TRBD1. The CDR3 loop spans 16 amino acids. V dropped 2 bases and J dropped 7; count of bases not matched to a gene: 7. The germline CDR1 and CDR2 sequences are SGHRS and YFSETQ. CDR3 sequence (DNA): TGCGCCAGCAGCTTTGATCCGGGACAGGGAAATTCACCCCTCCACTTT. Encoded protein: CASSFDPGQGNSPLHF.

The chain has TRBV5-5 and TRBJ1-4; D is unresolved. This CDR3 comprises 13 residues. CDR1 is SGHKS, CDR2 YYEKEE, per germline (reference sequence). Trimming pared 0 bases from V and 8 bases from J, leaving 8 bases between. CDR3 coding DNA: TGTGCCAGCAGCTTGGTGATGGGCGAAAAACTGTTTTTT. Translation gives CASSLVMGEKLFF. Supplemented by reference TRBV5-5 and TRBJ1-4, the full variable domain reads DAGVTQSPTHLIKTRGQQVTLRCSPISGHKSVSWYQQVLGQGPQFIFQYYEKEERGRGNFPDRFSARQFPNYSSELNVNALLLGDSALYLCASSLVMGEKLFFGSGTQLSVL.

This chain connects TRBV11-2 to TRBJ1-2; 7 nucleotides line up with TRBD1. Per the germline V gene, CDR1 is SGHAT and CDR2 is FQNNGV. This CDR3 is built from 15 residues. J was trimmed by 8 bases and V by 1 base; bases with no gene match: 10. The DNA for the CDR3 is TGTGCCAGCAGCTTAGTCGCGACAGGGTTAGAGGGCTACACCTTC. Translating gives CASSLVATGLEGYTF.

The chain combines TRBV9 with TRBJ2-7; 10 bases map to TRBD1. CDR3 length: 16 amino acids. With V trimmed by 3 bases and J by 3 bases, 9 bases remained unmatched. Germline CDR1 reads SGDLS; CDR2 reads YYNGEE. CDR3 sequence: CASSGPQGQGFYEQYF. DNA for the CDR3: TGTGCCAGCAGCGGACCCCAGGGACAGGGGTTCTACGAGCAGTACTTC.

V usage is TRBV5-5 and J usage is TRBJ2-3; D is uncertain. The germline gives CDR1 SGHKS, CDR2 YYEKEE (reference sequence). The CDR3 consists of 12 residues. The V and J ends lost 2 bases and 4 bases respectively, with 5 bases between them. The CDR3, as DNA: TGTGCCAGCAGCTTAGGGTCAGATACGCAGTATTTT. As protein: CASSLGSDTQYF.

This sequence joins TRBV19 and TRBJ2-5; 11 bases line up with TRBD2. Germline V gene data show CDR1 as LNHDA and CDR2 as SQIVND (reference sequence). The length of the CDR3 is 15 residues. V shed 5 bases, J shed 7 bases, and the junction held 9 bases outside the gene matches. CDR3 loop: CASSHANLAGGTQYF. The DNA for the CDR3 is TGTGCCAGTAGTCACGCCAACCTAGCGGGGGGGACCCAGTACTTC.

This chain uses TRBV11-3 with TRBJ2-1; weak D call: TRBD2 (6 bases). The CDR3 extends over 15 amino acids. Germline CDR1 is SGHNT and CDR2 is YENEEA. Trimming left V 5 bases short and J 3 bases short, with 14 bases between. CDR3 in DNA: TGTGCCAGCAGCCCTACTTGGGGACTCTACAATGAGCAGTTCTTC. Translation gives CASSPTWGLYNEQFF.

J is TRBJ2-7 and V is TRBV19; D may be TRBD1 (6 bases). Trimming took 4 bases from V and 7 from J, leaving 17 bases between them. The length of the CDR3 is 14 residues. Germline V gene sequence: CDR1 LNHDA, CDR2 SQIVND (reference sequence). CDR3 loop: CASSTGAGVQEQYF. The CDR3 nucleotides are TGTGCCAGTAGTACAGGGGCCGGGGTTCAGGAGCAGTACTTC.

The V call is TRBV5-6, the J call TRBJ2-2; D unclear. The length of the CDR3 is 18 residues. Trimming removed 2 bases at V and 0 bases at J, with 17 bases between. Germline CDR1 reads SGHDT; CDR2 reads YYEEEE. This CDR3 is CASSLRPWWQTNTGELFF. CDR3 DNA: TGTGCCAGCAGCTTACGTCCATGGTGGCAGACGAACACCGGGGAGCTGTTTTTT.

This clone came up a few times. This chain joins TRBV18 and TRBJ2-5; D may be TRBD1 (6 bases). The germline V gene encodes CDR1 KGHSH and CDR2 LQKENI. The CDR3 sequence is 13 residues long. With 0 bases removed from V and 4 bases from J, the gap between germline ends came to 6 bases. CDR3 sequence: CASSPPQGETQYF. CDR3 bases: TGTGCCAGCTCACCACCACAGGGAGAGACCCAGTACTTC.

This chain links TRBV5-6 with TRBJ1-4; a possible D gene is TRBD1 (5 bases). The CDR3 covers 15 residues. Trimming cost V 4 bases and J 8 bases, with 18 bases left between them. In germline, CDR1 is SGHDT, CDR2 YYEEEE. CDR3 residues: CASSMGQGSGEKLFF. The CDR3 DNA reads TGTGCCAGCAGCATGGGGCAGGGATCAGGAGAAAAACTGTTTTTT.

The chain is built from TRBV28 and TRBJ1-2; D not resolved. This CDR3 contains 14 residues. Germline values: CDR1 MDHEN, CDR2 SYDVKM. Between the trimmed V and J ends, which lost 6 bases and 3 bases, there was a span of 14 bases. Here the CDR3 reads CASRVADQDYGYTF. DNA of the CDR3: TGTGCCAGCAGGGTGGCAGATCAGGACTATGGCTACACCTTC.